These 13 T cell receptor beta chains were all obtained from the same sample, sequenced in a study of blood T cell repertoires in COVID-19. Data came from immunoSEQ multiplex PCR; TCRdb stores just in-frame clones and leaves some out. The sample holds tens of thousands of clones, 86% seen once. Source material: peripheral blood. The receptor source for this set is a man aged 45-60 years with acute or convalescent COVID-19.

Here the CDR3 DNA reads TGTGCCAGCAGCGCGCGGGAGGCCCGCTACAATGAGCAGTTCTTC. It is translated as CASSAREARYNEQFF. The V and J genes are TRBV7-3 and TRBJ2-1, with 8 bases lining up with TRBD2. This CDR3 comprises 15 residues. V was clipped by 5 bases and J by 3 bases; unmatched bases: 6. CDR1 SGHTA and CDR2 FQGTGA come from the germline V gene.

The chain combines TRBV2 with TRBJ1-2; possibly TRBD1 for D (6 bases). V was trimmed by 4 bases and J by 2 bases, leaving 11 bases between them. CDR1 is SNHLY, CDR2 FYNNEI, per germline. The CDR3 covers 14 residues. Written as DNA, the CDR3 is TGTGCCAGCAGTGCTACCGGACAGAACTATGGCTACACCTTC. Its translation: CASSATGQNYGYTF.

The chain couples TRBV7-9 to TRBJ2-3, with D possibly being TRBD1 (5 bases). CDR3 length equals 17 residues. CDR1 and CDR2 (germline): SEHNR, FQNEAQ (reference sequence). V was shortened by 5 bases and J by 0 bases, with 18 bases between the two germline ends. This CDR3 reads CASSPPSQGTSTDTQYF. The CDR3 bases are TGTGCCAGCAGCCCCCCTTCCCAGGGAACTAGCACAGATACGCAGTATTTT.

J is TRBJ2-7 and V is TRBV2; 8 bases line up with TRBD1. The CDR3 contains 15 residues. Germline values: CDR1 SNHLY, CDR2 FYNNEI. Unmatched junction bases numbered 12, after V lost 6 bases and J lost 5 bases. The CDR3 region is CASSHPGQEVNEQYF. CDR3 in DNA: TGTGCCAGCAGCCACCCGGGACAGGAGGTCAACGAGCAGTACTTC.

The chain uses TRBV27 and TRBJ2-2; no firm D call. Germline assignment: CDR1 MNHEY and CDR2 SMNVEV (reference sequence). V lost 0 bases and J lost 6, with 5 bases in between. The CDR3 is made up of 13 amino acids. CDR3: CASSLSSAGELFF. The CDR3 region has the DNA TGTGCCAGCAGTTTATCGTCCGCCGGGGAGCTGTTTTTT.

This chain uses TRBV14 with TRBJ2-3; possible D gene TRBD1, 5 bases. V was shortened by 5 bases and J by 2 bases, with 14 bases between the two germline ends. CDR3 length: 15 amino acids. From germline, CDR1 is SGHDN and CDR2 FVKESK. The CDR3 region is CASSSSQGFTDTQYF. For the CDR3, the DNA is TGTGCCAGCAGCTCAAGCCAGGGCTTCACAGATACGCAGTATTTT.

The rearrangement links TRBV30 to TRBJ2-1, with TRBD1 as a possible D gene (6 bases). This CDR3 is built from 14 residues. Trimming took 1 base from V and 6 from J, leaving 13 bases between them. Germline CDR1 and CDR2: GTSNPN and SVGIG (reference sequence). The CDR3 DNA sequence: TGTGCCTGGAGTGCAAGGCAGGGGTTCAATGAGCAGTTCTTC. As protein: CAWSARQGFNEQFF.

This clone was observed a few times. The chain joins TRBV6-6 to TRBJ1-5; 8 bases agree with TRBD1. The CDR3 spans 16 residues. The germline V gene has CDR1 MNHNY and CDR2 SVGAGI (reference sequence). With 0 bases clipped from V and 11 bases from J, the junction kept 12 bases outside the gene matches. The CDR3 region is CASSYSISPDRGAQHF. The CDR3 coding sequence is TGTGCCAGCAGTTACTCGATAAGCCCAGACAGGGGAGCCCAGCATTTT.

This chain joins TRBV14 and TRBJ1-1, with D perhaps TRBD1 (5 bases). V was cut by 5 bases and J by 5 bases, with 15 bases left in between. Germline CDR1 and CDR2: SGHDN and FVKESK. The CDR3 has 14 amino acids. In nucleotides, the CDR3 is TGTGCCAGCAGCTCACGACCAGGGTTGACTGAAGCTTTCTTT. Translating gives CASSSRPGLTEAFF. The full variable domain, rest sourced from reference TRBV14 and TRBJ1-1, is EAGVTQFPSHSVIEKGQTVTLRCDPISGHDNLYWYRRVMGKEIKFLLHFVKESKQDESGMPNNRFLAERTGGTYSTLKVQPAELEDSGVYFCASSSRPGLTEAFFGQGTRLTVV.

The chain employs TRBV7-9 and TRBJ2-5, with D maybe TRBD2 (6 bases). This CDR3 contains 13 residues. The germline V gene has CDR1 SEHNR and CDR2 FQNEAQ (reference sequence). V lost 8 bases and J 5 bases, leaving 15 bases between the germline ends. The CDR3 loop reads CASAGGSRETQYF. The CDR3 coding sequence is TGTGCCAGCGCAGGAGGGAGTCGGGAGACCCAGTACTTC.

This clone was observed once. The chain recombines TRBV11-3 with TRBJ1-1; D not resolved. Per germline, CDR1 SGHNT and CDR2 YENEEA. This CDR3 spans 14 amino acids. The V end was cut by 4 bases, the J end by 5 bases, with 14 bases between. The chain's CDR3 is CASSSGLIRTEAFF. Written as DNA, the CDR3 is TGTGCCAGCAGCTCCGGACTCATCAGAACTGAAGCTTTCTTT.

The genes are TRBV6-5 and TRBJ1-1; 7 positions agree with TRBD1. Trimming at V came to 5 bases and at J to 4 bases, leaving 10 bases not matched to a gene. Germline V gives CDR1 MNHEY, CDR2 SVGAGI. There are 15 residues in the CDR3. The CDR3 region has the DNA TGTGCCAGCAGTACAACGTTTGCAGGGGGCACTGAAGCTTTCTTT. Encoded protein: CASSTTFAGGTEAFF.

The chain employs TRBV19 and TRBJ2-2; 10 bases fit TRBD1. Germline V gene sequence: CDR1 LNHDA, CDR2 SQIVND (reference sequence). The CDR3 covers 15 residues. The V and J ends lost 4 bases and 6 bases, in that order; junction bases with no gene match: 5. The chain's CDR3 is CASSTDRGRAGELFF. CDR3 in DNA: TGTGCCAGTAGTACTGACAGGGGGCGGGCCGGGGAGCTGTTTTTT.